These T cell receptor beta chains were read from a single sample in a study of shared clonotypes between healthy human individuals. Produced via immunoSEQ multiplex PCR; TCRdb's table is partial and in-frame only. The sample holds millions of clones, 90% to 95% seen once. Sequencing used naive CD4+ T cells sorted from blood. The source of these receptors is a man between 18 and 35 years old in good health. Each CDR3 is given with its conserved first and last residue. A D gene is named only where the DNA matches it firmly. The size of a clone is reported for some rows only, either as once, few or many, or as a class for expanded clones.

NA,TRBJ2-5,NA,TRBV19,CASRGETQYF,TGTGCCAGTAGGGGAGAGACCCAGTACTTC
few,TRBJ2-1,TRBD1,TRBV5-4,CASSSRWGQGIYEQFF,TGTGCCAGCAGCTCTAGGTGGGGACAGGGGATCTATGAGCAGTTCTTC
NA,TRBJ2-7,NA,TRBV7-2,CASSLGVGVGNEQYF,TGTGCCAGCAGCTTAGGTGTGGGAGTTGGTAACGAGCAGTACTTC
NA,TRBJ1-6,NA,TRBV10-3,CAISESPDSNSPLHF,TGTGCCATCAGTGAGTCGCCCGATTCAAATTCACCCCTCCACTTT
NA,TRBJ1-5,NA,TRBV15,CATSSPRGTGQPQHF,TGTGCCACCAGCAGCCCCAGGGGAACGGGCCAGCCCCAGCATTTT
once,TRBJ2-7,TRBD1,TRBV19,CASRTTGTYEQYF,TGTGCCAGTAGAACGACAGGGACCTACGAGCAGTACTTC
NA,TRBJ2-2,NA,TRBV5-6,CASSRLGRDTGELFF,TGTGCCAGCAGCCGGCTGGGCAGGGATACCGGGGAGCTGTTTTTT
NA,TRBJ1-4,NA,TRBV6-5,CASSYSRGGIEKLFF,TGTGCCAGCAGTTACTCGAGGGGCGGGATTGAAAAACTGTTTTTT
NA,TRBJ2-1,NA,TRBV5-6,CASSFGGYEQFF,TGTGCCAGCAGCTTTGGGGGCTATGAGCAGTTCTTC
NA,TRBJ2-7,TRBD1,TRBV28,CASSPAGQDTELRDF,TGTGCCAGCAGTCCCGCGGGACAGGACACGGAGTTGCGCGACTTC
NA,TRBJ2-3,NA,TRBV2,CASSVAASTDTQYF,TGTGCCAGCAGTGTTGCGGCTAGCACAGATACGCAGTATTTT
NA,TRBJ1-4,TRBD1,TRBV5-6,CASSLATGDPGGEKLFF,TGTGCCAGCAGCTTAGCGACAGGGGACCCAGGAGGAGAAAAACTGTTTTTT
NA,TRBJ2-7,TRBD2,TRBV7-2,CASSILASGTSYEQYF,TGTGCCAGCAGCATACTTGCTAGCGGGACCTCCTACGAGCAGTACTTC
NA,TRBJ2-1,TRBD2,TRBV7-2,CASSSSGTSADEQFF,TGTGCCAGCAGCTCGTCCGGGACTAGCGCCGATGAGCAGTTCTTC
NA,TRBJ1-6,NA,TRBV30,CAWSVSLLNFPLHF,TGTGCCTGGAGTGTATCCCTCCTTAACTTCCCCCTCCACTTT
NA,TRBJ2-5,NA,TRBV29-1,CSVWAGSGAETQYF,TGCAGCGTTTGGGCGGGATCTGGGGCAGAGACCCAGTACTTC
NA,TRBJ2-7,NA,TRBV28,CASRVNSGSYEQYF,TGTGCCAGCAGAGTAAATAGCGGCTCCTACGAGCAGTACTTC
NA,TRBJ1-4,TRBD1,TRBV15,CATSRGRGQNSEKLFF,TGTGCCACCAGCAGAGGCCGGGGACAGAATTCCGAAAAACTGTTTTTT
NA,TRBJ2-7,TRBD1,TRBV28,CASSLLQGSYEQYF,TGTGCCAGCAGTTTGCTACAGGGGAGCTACGAGCAGTACTTC
NA,TRBJ2-3,NA,TRBV6-1,CASSETPRGRSTDTQYF,TGTGCCAGCAGTGAAACGCCCAGGGGTCGTAGTACAGATACGCAGTATTTT
NA,TRBJ2-2,NA,TRBV11-2,CASSPTLPGLIAGELFF,TGTGCCAGCAGCCCCACCCTTCCGGGACTCATTGCCGGGGAGCTGTTTTTT
NA,TRBJ1-2,TRBD1,TRBV5-1,CASSPGQSNYGYTF,TGCGCCAGCAGTCCGGGACAGAGTAACTATGGCTACACCTTC
once,TRBJ2-6,NA,TRBV6-1,CASSERVRVAGANVLTF,TGTGCCAGCAGTGAACGTGTCAGGGTAGCTGGGGCCAACGTCCTGACTTTC
NA,TRBJ2-7,TRBD1,TRBV6-1,CASRATGTGEQYF,TGTGCCAGCAGAGCGACAGGGACGGGCGAGCAGTACTTC
NA,TRBJ2-7,NA,TRBV5-6,CASSTTASHEQYF,TGTGCCAGCAGCACGACAGCGTCCCACGAGCAGTACTTC
NA,TRBJ2-1,TRBD1,TRBV7-2,CASSYTSGGSSYNEQFF,TGTGCCAGCAGCTATACTTCAGGGGGCAGCTCCTACAATGAGCAGTTCTTC
NA,TRBJ1-5,NA,TRBV10-3,CAISESNGVGPQHF,TGTGCCATCAGTGAGTCGAACGGCGTGGGGCCCCAGCATTTT
NA,TRBJ2-7,NA,TRBV9,CASSPEAWGWDEQYF,TGTGCCAGCAGCCCAGAGGCGTGGGGGTGGGACGAGCAGTACTTC
NA,TRBJ1-1,NA,TRBV7-2,CASSASARGLNTEAFF,TGTGCCAGCAGCGCCTCTGCCAGGGGCCTGAACACTGAAGCTTTCTTT
NA,TRBJ1-6,TRBD1,TRBV7-9,CASSSGTAGSYNSPLHF,TGTGCCAGCAGCTCCGGGACAGCTGGGTCCTATAATTCACCCCTCCACTTT
NA,TRBJ2-7,TRBD1,TRBV6-5,CASSAGQVSSYEQYF,TGTGCCAGCAGTGCGGGACAGGTTAGCTCCTACGAGCAGTACTTC
once,TRBJ2-7,TRBD2,TRBV7-9,CASSLGVAGVLEQYF,TGTGCCAGCAGCTTAGGGGTAGCGGGAGTGCTCGAGCAGTACTTC
NA,TRBJ1-6,NA,TRBV5-1,CASSRLRDSPLHF,TGCGCCAGCAGCAGACTCAGAGATTCACCCCTCCACTTT
NA,TRBJ1-5,TRBD1,TRBV19,CASSTTGARQPQHF,TGTGCCAGTAGTACGACAGGGGCGCGTCAGCCCCAGCATTTT
NA,TRBJ1-1,TRBD1,TRBV11-2,CASSLSPTGVNTEAFF,TGTGCCAGCAGCTTAAGTCCAACAGGGGTGAACACTGAAGCTTTCTTT
NA,TRBJ1-5,TRBD1,TRBV18,CASSPDRDNQPQHF,TGTGCCAGCTCCCCCGACAGGGACAATCAGCCCCAGCATTTT
NA,TRBJ1-4,TRBD1,TRBV2,CASIRDRATNEKLFF,TGTGCCAGCATAAGAGACAGGGCGACTAATGAAAAACTGTTTTTT
NA,TRBJ2-7,TRBD1,TRBV6-1,CASKGDRGPAYEQYF,TGTGCCAGCAAGGGAGACAGGGGGCCCGCCTACGAGCAGTACTTC
few,TRBJ1-5,NA,TRBV4-1,CASSQEGAPSNQPQHF,TGCGCCAGCAGCCAAGAGGGGGCGCCGAGCAATCAGCCCCAGCATTTT
NA,TRBJ1-6,TRBD1,TRBV4-1,CASSQGQGGGYNSPLHF,TGCGCCAGCAGCCAAGGTCAGGGGGGAGGTTATAATTCACCCCTCCACTTT
NA,TRBJ2-3,NA,TRBV30,CAWSPPGTDTQYF,TGTGCCTGGAGCCCCCCAGGCACAGATACGCAGTATTTT
NA,TRBJ1-1,TRBD1,TRBV6-1,CASSELGGAGAFF,TGTGCCAGCAGTGAGTTAGGGGGCGCGGGAGCTTTCTTT
NA,TRBJ1-2,TRBD1,TRBV5-1,CASSFEQGAGRGYTF,TGCGCCAGCAGCTTCGAACAGGGGGCTGGGAGAGGCTACACCTTC
NA,TRBJ2-7,NA,TRBV6-5,CATRWVHEQYF,TGTGCCACCCGGTGGGTACACGAGCAGTACTTC
NA,TRBJ2-7,TRBD2,TRBV30,CAWRSPSGPYEQYF,TGTGCCTGGAGGAGCCCTAGCGGACCCTACGAGCAGTACTTC
once,TRBJ1-2,TRBD1,TRBV19,CASQDRAGDGYTF,TGTGCCAGTCAAGACAGGGCAGGAGATGGCTACACCTTC
NA,TRBJ1-5,NA,TRBV11-2,CASSLGRINQPQHF,TGTGCCAGCAGCTTAGGACGAATCAATCAGCCCCAGCATTTT
NA,TRBJ1-2,TRBD1,TRBV10-3,CAISDLTGDRGLYGYTF,TGTGCCATCAGTGACTTAACGGGGGACAGGGGACTTTATGGCTACACCTTC
NA,TRBJ1-2,NA,TRBV5-1,CASSLNPSLLDGYTF,TGCGCCAGCAGCTTGAATCCTTCTTTGCTCGATGGCTACACCTTC
NA,TRBJ2-7,TRBD1,TRBV18,CASSPFGTGPGEQYF,TGTGCCAGCTCACCGTTCGGGACAGGGCCGGGGGAGCAGTACTTC
NA,TRBJ1-3,TRBD1,TRBV4-1,CASSRDVTGGPPGNTIYF,TGCGCCAGCAGCCGGGACGTAACAGGGGGGCCCCCTGGAAACACCATATATTTT
NA,TRBJ1-3,NA,TRBV30,CAWNGVSGNTIYF,TGTGCCTGGAACGGGGTGTCTGGAAACACCATATATTTT
NA,TRBJ2-1,NA,TRBV30,CAWRDNSYNEQFF,TGTGCCTGGAGGGACAATTCCTACAATGAGCAGTTCTTC
NA,TRBJ2-7,TRBD1,TRBV7-7,CASSWRDRKTYEQYF,TGTGCTAGCAGCTGGCGGGACAGGAAGACCTACGAGCAGTACTTC
NA,TRBJ1-6,NA,TRBV28,CASSLRGIRGDSPLHF,TGTGCCAGCAGTTTACGGGGCATTCGGGGGGATTCACCCCTCCACTTT
NA,TRBJ1-4,NA,TRBV11-2,CASSLSGATNEKLFF,TGTGCCAGCAGCTTAAGCGGTGCAACTAATGAAAAACTGTTTTTT
NA,TRBJ1-1,TRBD1,TRBV30,CAWSTGGRFEAFF,TGTGCCTGGAGTACAGGGGGCCGATTCGAAGCTTTCTTT
NA,TRBJ1-6,TRBD1,TRBV6-5,CASTTTGGWNSPLHF,TGTGCCAGCACCACGACAGGGGGTTGGAATTCACCCCTCCACTTT
NA,TRBJ1-1,NA,TRBV5-1,CASSLAGQGAFF,TGCGCCAGCAGCTTGGCCGGCCAGGGTGCTTTCTTT